Detailed here is one T cell receptor (beta chain). This sample is drawn from a study of OX40 agonist ivuxolimab in advanced cancers. Trimming stripped 5 bases from V and 7 bases from J, with 15 bases between. This CDR3 region has 14 residues. CDR1 is SGHAT and CDR2 is FQNNGV in the germline V gene. Sequencing was performed with immunoSEQ multiplex PCR; in TCRdb, only in-frame clones are kept and a portion is missing. The table lists more than 50,000 clones, approximately 86% of them singletons. The clonotype was recovered from an adult with an advanced solid tumor such as melanoma, head and neck, liver or kidney cancer. This chain links TRBV11-2 with TRBJ1-5, with a possible D match to TRBD1 (5 bases). This specimen consisted of CD4+ or CD8+ T cells sorted from blood, obtained in a trial of the OX40 agonist ivuxolimab. The CDR3 nucleotides are TGTGCCAGCAGCCTGGGGGTGGGGAACCAGCCCCAGCATTTT. This codes for CASSLGVGNQPQHF.